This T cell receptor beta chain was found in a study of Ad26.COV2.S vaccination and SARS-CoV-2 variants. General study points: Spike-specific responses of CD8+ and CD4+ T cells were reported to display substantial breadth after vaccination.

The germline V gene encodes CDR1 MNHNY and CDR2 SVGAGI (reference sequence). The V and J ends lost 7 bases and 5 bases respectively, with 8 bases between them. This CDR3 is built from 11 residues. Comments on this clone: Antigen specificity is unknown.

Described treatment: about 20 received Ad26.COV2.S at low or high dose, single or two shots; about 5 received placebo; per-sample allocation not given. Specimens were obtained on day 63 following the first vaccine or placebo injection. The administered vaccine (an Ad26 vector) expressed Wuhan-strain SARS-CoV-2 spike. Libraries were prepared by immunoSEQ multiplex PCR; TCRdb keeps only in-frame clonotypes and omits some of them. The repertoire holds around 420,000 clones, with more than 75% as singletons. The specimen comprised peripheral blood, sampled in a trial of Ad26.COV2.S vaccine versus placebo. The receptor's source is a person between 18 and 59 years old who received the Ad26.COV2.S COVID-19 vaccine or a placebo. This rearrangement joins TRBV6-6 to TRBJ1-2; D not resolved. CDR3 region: CASIEGYGYTF. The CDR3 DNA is TGTGCCAGCATCGAAGGGTATGGCTACACCTTC.